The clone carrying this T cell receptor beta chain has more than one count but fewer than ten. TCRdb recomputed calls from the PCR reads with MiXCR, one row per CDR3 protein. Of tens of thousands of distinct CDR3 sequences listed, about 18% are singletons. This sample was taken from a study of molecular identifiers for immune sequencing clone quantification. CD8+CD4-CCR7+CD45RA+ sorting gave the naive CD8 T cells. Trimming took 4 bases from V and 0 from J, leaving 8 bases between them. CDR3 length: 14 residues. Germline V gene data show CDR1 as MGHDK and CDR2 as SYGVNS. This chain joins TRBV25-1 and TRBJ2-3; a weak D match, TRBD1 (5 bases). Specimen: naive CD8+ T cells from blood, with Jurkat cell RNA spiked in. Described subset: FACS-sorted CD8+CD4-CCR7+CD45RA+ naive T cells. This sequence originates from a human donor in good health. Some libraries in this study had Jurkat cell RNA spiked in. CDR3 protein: CASSARQSTDTQYF. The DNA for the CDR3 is TGTGCCAGCAGTGCCCGACAGAGCACAGATACGCAGTATTTT.